Following are 23 T cell receptor beta chains from one sample sequenced in a study of blood T cell repertoires in COVID-19. Using immunoSEQ multiplex PCR, the repertoire was profiled, and TCRdb retains in-frame clones only, with some absent. Of more than 85,000 clones in the sample, roughly 85% were seen once. Material: peripheral blood. These receptors were taken from a man aged 65-85 years with acute or convalescent COVID-19.

This clone was seen only once. The gene calls are TRBV5-1 and TRBJ2-2, with TRBD2 identical over 12 bases. After removal of 6 bases from V and 6 bases from J, the junction contained 3 bases not matched to a gene. The CDR3 covers 14 residues. Per the germline V gene, CDR1 is SGHRS and CDR2 is YFSETQ. CDR3 loop: CASTRTSGAGELFF. CDR3 bases: TGCGCCAGCACCCGGACTAGCGGGGCCGGGGAGCTGTTTTTT.

The rearrangement links TRBV6-5 to TRBJ1-2, with D uncertain. CDR1 and CDR2 (germline): MNHEY, SVGAGI. The ends were cut back, 6 bases at V and 6 bases at J, with 8 bases in the middle. The CDR3 covers 11 residues. CDR3 in amino acids: CASRFGNGYTF. The CDR3 DNA reads as TGTGCCAGCAGGTTCGGGAATGGCTACACCTTC.

Details on this clone: A read error may produce the germline difference seen at one junction end. Additional DNA sequences in this sample encode the identical CDR3. The gene calls are TRBV28 and TRBJ2-7, with D possibly matching TRBD1 (5 bases). In germline, CDR1 is MDHEN, CDR2 SYDVKM. This CDR3 is 15 amino acids long. CDR3 protein: CASSSHRPQGYEQYF. The CDR3 bases are TGTGCCAGCAGTTCCCACAGACCCCAGGGCTACGAGCAGTATTTC.

This chain uses TRBV19 with TRBJ1-2, with a tentative D call TRBD1 (5 bases). CDR3 length: 14 amino acids. The germline V gene encodes CDR1 LNHDA and CDR2 SQIVND (reference sequence). V gave up 3 bases and J gave up 2 bases, with 10 bases separating them. DNA for the CDR3: TGTGCCAGTAGTATGGGTCGGGGGAACTATGGCTACACCTTC. It yields the protein CASSMGRGNYGYTF.

The V call is TRBV2, the J call TRBJ2-7; D gene ambiguous. The CDR3 is made up of 14 amino acids. Germline V gives CDR1 SNHLY, CDR2 FYNNEI. Between the trimmed V and J ends, which lost 6 bases and 2 bases, there was a span of 14 bases. CDR3 protein: CASRAGPGPYEQYF. Written as DNA, the CDR3 is TGTGCCAGCAGGGCCGGCCCGGGTCCCTACGAGCAGTACTTC.

The genes are TRBV3-1 (or the pseudogene TRBV3-2) and TRBJ1-6, with D possibly TRBD1 on 6 matching bases. Trimming left V 3 bases short and J 10 bases short, with 13 bases between. The CDR3 has 14 residues. Germline CDR1 and CDR2: LGHDT and YNNKEL (reference sequence). This CDR3 is CASSHRGARSPLHF. CDR3 sequence (DNA): TGTGCCAGCAGCCATCGGGGGGCTCGGTCACCCCTCCACTTT.

This rearrangement joins TRBV7-9 to TRBJ1-3; 7 bases match TRBD1. The J segment lost 0 bases and the V segment lost 2 bases, leaving 1 base of the junction unmatched. CDR1 is SEHNR and CDR2 is FQNEAQ in the germline V gene (reference sequence). The CDR3 sequence is 15 residues long. In nucleotides, the CDR3 is TGTGCCAGCAGCTTATCAGGGGGCTCTGGAAACACCATATATTTT. Translation: CASSLSGGSGNTIYF.

The chain couples TRBV18 to TRBJ1-1; TRBD1 might be the D (5 bases). The V gene's germline CDR1 is KGHSH and CDR2 LQKENI. V shed 2 bases and J shed 5 bases, with 12 bases lying between them. This CDR3 is built from 14 residues. CDR3: CASSPFEGRTEAFF. CDR3 nucleotide sequence: TGTGCCAGCTCACCATTTGAGGGGAGGACTGAAGCTTTCTTT.

The chain is built from TRBV2 and TRBJ1-1; the D is unclear. Trimming shortened V by 8 bases and J by 7 bases, and 14 bases separated the two germline ends. The CDR3 contains 12 residues. Per the germline V gene, CDR1 is SNHLY and CDR2 is FYNNEI. The CDR3: CASGPVFFEAFF. The CDR3, as DNA: TGTGCCAGCGGGCCAGTGTTCTTTGAAGCTTTCTTT.

The chain has TRBV4-1 and TRBJ1-1; D unresolved. Germline V gives CDR1 MGHRA, CDR2 YSYEKL. The CDR3 runs to 13 residues. V was cut by 1 base and J by 9 bases, with 12 bases left in between. The DNA of the CDR3 is TGCGCCAGCAGCCAAGTCCGTGGTGAGAAAGCTTTCTTT. As protein: CASSQVRGEKAFF.

This clone was seen only once. The chain is built from TRBV7-3 and TRBJ1-6; 9 bases align to TRBD1. V lost 2 bases, J lost 7 bases, and 6 bases stayed unmatched. The CDR3 is 16 amino acids. Germline CDR1 SGHTA, CDR2 FQGTGA. As DNA, the CDR3 is TGTGCCAGCAGCTTAGGCGGGACAGGGAAGAATTCACCCCTCCACTTT. It translates to CASSLGGTGKNSPLHF.

This clone occurred once. The chain combines TRBV25-1 with TRBJ2-4; maybe TRBD2 (6 bases). This CDR3 has 14 residues. V gave up 8 bases and J gave up 0 bases, with 11 bases separating them. Germline V gene sequence: CDR1 MGHDK, CDR2 SYGVNS. As DNA, the CDR3 is TGTGCCAGCTGGAGGGACCTAGCCAAAAACATTCAGTACTTC. The encoded protein is CASWRDLAKNIQYF.

Comments on this clone: This sample includes further DNA sequences coding for the same CDR3. This chain uses TRBV4-1 with TRBJ2-1; the match to TRBD2 covers 11 bases. After removal of 1 base from V and 7 bases from J, the junction contained 6 bases not matched to a gene. This CDR3 comprises 16 residues. Germline CDR1 MGHRA, CDR2 YSYEKL. The CDR3 bases are TGCGCCAGCAGCCAAGTTCTAGCGGGGGGTCGAAATGAGCAGTTCTTC. It translates to CASSQVLAGGRNEQFF.

The genes are TRBV7-9 and TRBJ2-2, with D tentatively TRBD1 (5 bases). V was shortened by 5 bases and J by 6 bases, with 7 bases between the two germline ends. The CDR3 totals 12 residues. Germline loops: CDR1 SEHNR, CDR2 FQNEAQ (reference sequence). CDR3 amino acids: CASSIQAGELFF. For the CDR3, the DNA is TGTGCCAGCAGCATACAGGCCGGGGAGCTGTTTTTT. The full variable domain, completed using reference TRBV7-9 and TRBJ2-2, is DTGVSQNPRHKITKRGQNVTFRCDPISEHNRLYWYRQTLGQGPEFLTYFQNEAQLEKSRLLSDRFSAERPKGSFSTLEIQRTEQGDSAMYLCASSIQAGELFFGEGSRLTVL.

With regard to this clone: The same CDR3 also results from other DNA sequences found in this sample. This chain joins TRBV12-5 and TRBJ2-3, with 7 bases matching TRBD1. After removal of 1 base from V and 9 bases from J, the junction contained 4 bases not matched to a gene. This CDR3 spans 13 amino acids. CDR1 is LGHNT and CDR2 is FRNRAP in the germline V gene. As DNA, the CDR3 is TGTGCTAGTGGTTTGGATCTACAGGGGACGCAGTATTTT. Protein product: CASGLDLQGTQYF. Drawing the rest from reference TRBV12-5 and TRBJ2-3, the complete variable domain is DARVTQTPRHKVTEMGQEVTMRCQPILGHNTVFWYRQTMMQGLELLAYFRNRAPLDDSGMPKDRFSAEMPDATLATLKIQPSEPRDSAVYFCASGLDLQGTQYFGPGTRLTVL.

The chain is built from TRBV30 and TRBJ1-3, with 9 bases fitting TRBD1. This CDR3 is 17 amino acids long. The V gene's germline CDR1 is GTSNPN and CDR2 SVGIG (reference sequence). J was trimmed by 9 bases and V by 2 bases; bases with no gene match: 17. This chain's CDR3 is CAWSQGGQGLIFGTIYF. The CDR3 region has the DNA TGTGCCTGGAGTCAAGGGGGACAGGGCCTAATTTTCGGCACCATATATTTT. The whole variable domain, remainder taken from reference TRBV30 and TRBJ1-3, is SQTIHQWPATLVQPVGSPLSLECTVEGTSNPNLYWYRQAAGRGLQLLFYSVGIGQISSEVPQNLSASRPQDRQFILSSKKLLLSDSGFYLCAWSQGGQGLIFGTIYFGEGSWLTVV.

This clone was recorded only once. The CDR3 loop is CASSFGVGTGFPDTQYF. As DNA, the CDR3 is TGTGCCAGCAGTTTCGGTGTCGGGACAGGGTTTCCAGATACGCAGTATTTT. The chain carries TRBV6-2 or TRBV6-3 and TRBJ2-3, with 9 bases matching TRBD1. With V trimmed by 4 bases and J by 4 bases, 12 bases remained unmatched. This CDR3 is built from 17 residues. Germline CDR1 MNHEY, CDR2 SVGEGT.

The genes are TRBV6-5 and TRBJ2-7; D ambiguous. This CDR3 has 15 amino acids. Germline CDR1 MNHEY, CDR2 SVGAGI. Trimming took 7 bases from V and 0 from J, leaving 16 bases between them. The CDR3: CASTPPPSLSYEQYF. DNA for the CDR3: TGTGCCAGCACCCCCCCTCCGTCCCTCTCCTACGAGCAGTACTTC.

The V call is TRBV5-1, the J call TRBJ2-1; 10 bases are a match to TRBD1. This CDR3 spans 14 amino acids. Germline assignment: CDR1 SGHRS and CDR2 YFSETQ. Unmatched junction bases numbered 5, after V lost 3 bases and J lost 8 bases. The CDR3 bases are TGCGCCAGCAGCTCGGGACAGGGGCGCCATGAGCAGTTCTTC. The encoded protein is CASSSGQGRHEQFF.

V and J are TRBV4-1 and TRBJ1-3; no definite D call. Germline V lookup: CDR1 MGHRA, CDR2 YSYEKL. V was pared by 0 bases and J by 0 bases, with 6 bases between. The CDR3 covers 15 residues. The DNA of the CDR3 is TGCGCCAGCAGCCAAGACGCTAGCTCTGGAAACACCATATATTTT. Protein product: CASSQDASSGNTIYF.

This clone was counted only a few times. The rearrangement links TRBV7-6 to TRBJ1-1; D uncertain. This CDR3 is 16 amino acids long. The germline CDR1 and CDR2 sequences are SGHVS and FNYEAQ. V lost 5 bases, J lost 1 base, and 17 bases lay in between. The CDR3 protein is CASSPVLARKNTEAFF. The CDR3, as DNA: TGTGCCAGCAGCCCAGTATTAGCCCGTAAGAACACTGAAGCTTTCTTT. Looking up the rest from reference TRBV7-6 and TRBJ1-1 gives the full variable domain: GAGVSQSPRYKVTKRGQDVALRCDPISGHVSLYWYRQALGQGPEFLTYFNYEAQQDKSGLPNDRFSAERPEGSISTLTIQRTEQRDSAMYRCASSPVLARKNTEAFFGQGTRLTVV.

The genes are TRBV10-2 and TRBJ2-5, with a weak D call TRBD1 (6 bases). Germline CDR1 is WSHSY and CDR2 is SAAADI. The CDR3 is 12 amino acids. V lost 2 bases to trimming and J lost 5 bases, with 6 bases between them. The CDR3 DNA sequence: TGCGCCAGCAGTGAGCAGGGGGAGACCCAGTACTTC. This gives the protein CASSEQGETQYF.

Notes on this clone: Distinct nucleotide sequences in the sample also encode this CDR3. V usage is TRBV7-2 and J usage is TRBJ2-2, with TRBD2 matching over 9 bases. Trimming at V came to 5 bases and at J to 2 bases, leaving 6 bases not matched to a gene. The length of the CDR3 is 16 residues. CDR1 is SGHTA and CDR2 is FQGNSA in the germline V gene. The DNA of the CDR3 is TGTGCCAGCAGCCCGCGCGGGGGGGTAAACACCGGGGAGCTGTTTTTT. Its translation is CASSPRGGVNTGELFF.